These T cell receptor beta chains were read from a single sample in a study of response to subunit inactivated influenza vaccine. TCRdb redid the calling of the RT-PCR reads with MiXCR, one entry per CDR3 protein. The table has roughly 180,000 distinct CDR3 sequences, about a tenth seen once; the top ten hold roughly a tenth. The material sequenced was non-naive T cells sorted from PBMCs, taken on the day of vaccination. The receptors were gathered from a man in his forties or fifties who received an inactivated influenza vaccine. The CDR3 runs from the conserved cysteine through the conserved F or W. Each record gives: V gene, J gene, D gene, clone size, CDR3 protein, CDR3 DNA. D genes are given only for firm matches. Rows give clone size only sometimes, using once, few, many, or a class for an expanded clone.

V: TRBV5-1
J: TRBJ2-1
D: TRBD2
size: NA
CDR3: CASSLGSGTNNEQFF
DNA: TGCGCCAGCAGCTTGGGGAGCGGGACTAACAATGAGCAGTTCTTC

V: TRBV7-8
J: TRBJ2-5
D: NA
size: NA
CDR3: CASSHWGTRRLKQETQYF
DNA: TGTGCCAGCAGCCATTGGGGGACTCGAAGATTAAAGCAAGAGACCCAGTACTTC

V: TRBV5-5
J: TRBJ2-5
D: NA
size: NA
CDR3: CASSPTTGWGKETQYF
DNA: TGTGCCAGCAGCCCGACGACAGGTTGGGGCAAAGAGACCCAGTACTTC

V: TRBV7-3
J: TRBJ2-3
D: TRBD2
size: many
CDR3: CASSPGLAGVTDTQYF
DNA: TGTGCCAGCAGCCCGGGACTAGCGGGAGTCACAGATACGCAGTATTTT

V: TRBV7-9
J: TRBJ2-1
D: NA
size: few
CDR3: CASSVQREQFF
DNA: TGTGCCAGCAGCGTACAACGTGAGCAGTTCTTC

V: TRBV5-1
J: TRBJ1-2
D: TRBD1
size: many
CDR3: CASSPQGANYGYTF
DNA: TGCGCCAGCAGCCCACAGGGGGCCAACTATGGCTACACCTTC

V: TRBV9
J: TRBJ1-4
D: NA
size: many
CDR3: CASSVGTNEKLFF
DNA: TGTGCCAGCAGCGTAGGAACTAATGAAAAACTGTTTTTT

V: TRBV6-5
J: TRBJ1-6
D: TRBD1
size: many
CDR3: CASSLSTLTPGTGGRASPLHF
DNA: TGTGCCAGCAGTCTATCAACCCTAACACCCGGGACAGGGGGTAGGGCTTCACCCCTCCACTTT

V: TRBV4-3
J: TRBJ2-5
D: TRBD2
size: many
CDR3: CASSQSAGGWETQYF
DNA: TGCGCCAGCAGCCAATCGGCGGGAGGATGGGAGACCCAGTACTTC

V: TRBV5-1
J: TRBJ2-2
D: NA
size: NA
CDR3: CASSFVVSNTGELFF
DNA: TGCGCCAGCAGCTTCGTGGTATCGAACACCGGGGAGCTGTTTTTT

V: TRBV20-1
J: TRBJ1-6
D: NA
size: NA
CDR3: CSAREGVGSPLHF
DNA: TGCAGTGCTAGAGAAGGGGTTGGGTCACCCCTCCACTTT

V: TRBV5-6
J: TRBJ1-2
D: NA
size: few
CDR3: CASSLEANGYTF
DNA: TGTGCCAGCAGCTTGGAGGCTAATGGCTACACCTTC

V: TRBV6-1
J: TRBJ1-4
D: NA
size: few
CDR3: CASSETGWLGEKLFF
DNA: TGTGCCAGCAGTGAAACAGGGTGGTTGGGTGAAAAACTGTTTTTT

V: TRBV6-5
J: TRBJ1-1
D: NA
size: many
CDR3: CASSYSFQPMNTEAFF
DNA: TGTGCCAGCAGTTACTCGTTCCAGCCCATGAACACTGAAGCTTTCTTT

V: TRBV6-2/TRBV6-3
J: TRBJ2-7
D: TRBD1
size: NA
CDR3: CASSYSSGTGLYEQYF
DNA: TGTGCCAGCAGTTACTCTTCCGGGACAGGTCTTTACGAGCAGTACTTC

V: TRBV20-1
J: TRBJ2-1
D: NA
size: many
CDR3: CSQGIDEQFF
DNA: TGCAGCCAGGGTATAGATGAGCAGTTCTTC

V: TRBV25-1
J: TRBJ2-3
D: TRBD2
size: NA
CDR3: CASRTSGGNDQPDTQYF
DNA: TGTGCCAGCAGGACCTCCGGGGGGAATGACCAGCCAGATACGCAGTATTTT

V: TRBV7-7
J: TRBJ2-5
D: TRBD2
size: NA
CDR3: CATSRGLAGFQETQYF
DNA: TGTGCTACCAGCCGGGGACTAGCGGGGTTCCAAGAGACCCAGTACTTC

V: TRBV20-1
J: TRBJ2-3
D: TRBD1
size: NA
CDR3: CSASQTGTGSKGIADTQYF
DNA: TGCAGTGCTAGTCAAACCGGGACAGGGAGTAAAGGAATTGCAGATACGCAGTATTTT

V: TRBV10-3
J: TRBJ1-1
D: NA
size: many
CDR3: CAISDYRGTEAFF
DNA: TGTGCCATCAGTGACTACCGGGGCACTGAAGCTTTCTTT

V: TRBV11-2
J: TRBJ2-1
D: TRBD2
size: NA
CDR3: CASSFSGGAVNEQFF
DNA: TGTGCCAGCAGCTTTAGCGGGGGGGCCGTCAATGAGCAGTTCTTC

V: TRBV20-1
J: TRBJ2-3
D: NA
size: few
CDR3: CSAPTRADTQYF
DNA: TGCAGTGCTCCGACACGGGCAGATACGCAGTATTTT

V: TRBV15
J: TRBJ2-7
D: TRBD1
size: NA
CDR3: CATSYRGGEQYF
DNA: TGTGCCACCAGCTACAGGGGTGGCGAGCAGTACTTC

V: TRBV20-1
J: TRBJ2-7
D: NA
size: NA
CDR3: CSACNRRGVYEQYF
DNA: TGCAGTGCTTGTAACAGGCGTGGTGTCTACGAGCAGTACTTC

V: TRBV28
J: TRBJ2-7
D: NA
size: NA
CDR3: CASSTAQGAYEQYF
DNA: TGTGCCAGCAGCACTGCACAGGGTGCCTACGAGCAGTACTTC

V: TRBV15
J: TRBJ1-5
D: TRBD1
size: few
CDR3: CATSPGPGGQGQQPQHF
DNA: TGTGCCACCAGCCCAGGTCCCGGCGGACAGGGTCAACAGCCCCAGCATTTT

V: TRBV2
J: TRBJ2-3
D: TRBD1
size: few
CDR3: CASRWTGRTDTQYF
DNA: TGTGCCAGCAGATGGACAGGTCGCACAGATACGCAGTATTTT

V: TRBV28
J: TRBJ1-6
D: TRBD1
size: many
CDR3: CASSFDDRGGNSPLHF
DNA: TGTGCCAGCAGTTTCGACGACAGGGGCGGTAATTCACCCCTCCACTTT

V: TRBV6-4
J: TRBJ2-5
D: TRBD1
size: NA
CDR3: CARTGTGRRETQYF
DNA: TGTGCCAGAACCGGGACAGGCCGTCGGGAGACCCAGTACTTC

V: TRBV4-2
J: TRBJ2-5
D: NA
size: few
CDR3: CASSQEVAGETQYF
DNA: TGTGCCAGCAGCCAAGAGGTAGCCGGAGAGACCCAGTACTTC

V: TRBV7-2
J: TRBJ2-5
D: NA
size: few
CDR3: CASSLRSRTQETQYF
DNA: TGTGCCAGCAGCTTAAGGAGCAGGACCCAAGAGACCCAGTACTTC

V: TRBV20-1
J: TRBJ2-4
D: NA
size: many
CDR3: CSAKGGAKNIQYF
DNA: TGCAGTGCTAAGGGGGGGGCCAAAAACATTCAGTACTTC

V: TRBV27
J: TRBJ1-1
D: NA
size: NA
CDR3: CASSSYLRSRGAEAFF
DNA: TGTGCCAGCAGTTCATACCTACGAAGTCGTGGCGCTGAAGCTTTCTTT

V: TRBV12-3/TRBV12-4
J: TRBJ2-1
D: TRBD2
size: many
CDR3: CASRSRESNNEQFF
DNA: TGTGCCAGCAGGTCGCGGGAGAGTAACAATGAGCAGTTCTTC

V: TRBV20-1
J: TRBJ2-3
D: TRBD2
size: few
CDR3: CSAREPLAGVDTDTQYF
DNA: TGCAGTGCTAGAGAGCCTTTAGCGGGAGTCGACACAGATACGCAGTATTTT

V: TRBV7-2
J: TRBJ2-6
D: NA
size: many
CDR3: CASSSGTSANVLTF
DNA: TGTGCCAGCAGCTCCGGGACGTCGGCCAACGTCCTGACTTTC

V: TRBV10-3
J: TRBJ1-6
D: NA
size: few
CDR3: CAISESMGGTTSPLHF
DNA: TGTGCCATCAGTGAGTCGATGGGGGGCACGACTTCACCCCTCCACTTT

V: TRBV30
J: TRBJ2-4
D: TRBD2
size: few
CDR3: CAWSLREGSKNIQYF
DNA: TGTGCCTGGAGTCTCAGGGAGGGATCCAAAAACATTCAGTACTTC

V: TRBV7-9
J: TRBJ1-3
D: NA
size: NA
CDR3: CASSLWSDSGNTIYF
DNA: TGTGCCAGCAGCTTATGGTCTGACTCTGGAAACACCATATATTTT

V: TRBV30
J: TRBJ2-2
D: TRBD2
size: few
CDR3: CAWIKVAGGRSGELFF
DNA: TGTGCCTGGATTAAGGTCGCGGGGGGGCGATCCGGGGAGCTGTTTTTT

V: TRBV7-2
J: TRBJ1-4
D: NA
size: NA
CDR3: CASSQYATNEKLFF
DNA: TGTGCCAGCAGCCAGTATGCAACTAATGAAAAACTGTTTTTT

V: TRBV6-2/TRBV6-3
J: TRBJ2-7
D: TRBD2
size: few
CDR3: CASSYSIAGSYEQYF
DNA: TGTGCCAGCAGTTACTCGATAGCGGGAAGCTACGAGCAGTACTTC

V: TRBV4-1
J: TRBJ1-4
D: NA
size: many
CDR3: CASSQSGTGNEKLFF
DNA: TGCGCCAGCAGCCAATCCGGGACCGGTAATGAAAAACTGTTTTTT

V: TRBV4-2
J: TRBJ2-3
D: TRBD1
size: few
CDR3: CASSQDLQGVGTQYF
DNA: TGTGCCAGCAGCCAAGACTTACAGGGGGTCGGTACGCAGTATTTT

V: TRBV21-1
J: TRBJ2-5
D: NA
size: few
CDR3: CASSTSTHRGLEETQYF
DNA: TGTGCCAGCAGCACTTCAACCCACAGGGGGCTTGAGGAGACCCAGTACTTC

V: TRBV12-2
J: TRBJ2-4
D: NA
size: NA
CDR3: CASRLVAKNIQYF
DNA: TGTGCAAGTCGCTTAGTAGCCAAAAACATTCAGTACTTC

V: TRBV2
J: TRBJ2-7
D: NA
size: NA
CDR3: CASSTGDFEQYF
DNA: TGTGCCAGCAGCACGGGTGATTTCGAGCAGTACTTC

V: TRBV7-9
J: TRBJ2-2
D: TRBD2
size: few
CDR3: CASSVLRLAAGELFF
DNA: TGTGCCAGCAGCGTACTTAGGCTAGCGGCCGGGGAGCTGTTTTTT

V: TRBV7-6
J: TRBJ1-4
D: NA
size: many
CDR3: CASSLGSKLFF
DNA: TGTGCCAGCAGCTTAGGTAGTAAACTGTTTTTT

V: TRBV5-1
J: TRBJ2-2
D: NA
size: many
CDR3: CASSPDQSSGTGELFF
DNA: TGCGCCAGCAGCCCGGATCAGAGTTCAGGCACCGGGGAGCTGTTTTTT